This T cell receptor (beta chain) was profiled in a study of shared clonotypes between healthy human individuals (dated by TCRdb to 2018 to 2021). In the study overall: Three men and a couple of women, aged 18 to 49 years, made up the cohort. To increase sequencing depth and limit assay-specific biases, different laboratories used diverse techniques to prepare libraries and sequence TCR repertoires. For each donor, three plates each were used for CD4 naive and CD4 memory, two plates were used for CD8 naive, and one plate was used for CD8 memory. The study deeply sequenced blood TCR repertoires of five healthy adults to estimate repertoire size and the extent of clonotype sharing between individuals. Between about 0.8 and 8.9 billion PBMCs per donor were obtained by leukapheresis. Here is what the overall study found, with its caveats: Sampling was restricted to blood, and TCR repertoires in tissue are likely to differ from TCR repertoires in blood. Naive subsets generally had larger estimated clonotype richness than memory subsets. When several donors were compared, the shared fraction of clonotypes was around 5% for naive CD4, 3.5% to 4% for naive CD8, roughly 2.5% for memory CD4, and 0.4% for memory CD8. Even with the large sequencing depth, rarefaction of the sorted-subset datasets indicated that sequencing was incomplete. Pairwise subsampling led to the expectation that sequencing depth would affect the degree of clonotype sharing among donors. Clonotypes shared by all four sorted-subset donors showed higher generation probabilities than non-shared clonotypes. The small number of donors limited the genetic and exposure-history diversity represented.

TCR CDR3 regions were amplified from genomic DNA by multiplex PCR using the deep immunoSEQ assay. Genomic DNA extracted from each cell subset was distributed evenly over all wells of several immunoSEQ 96-well plates, and each plate served as one replicate. Each replicate PCR for sorted subsets received 200 ng genomic DNA, equal to roughly 30,000 T cell genomes. Purified libraries were measured with a Qubit 3.0 fluorometer, size-checked on a Bioanalyzer 2100, and measured again with the KAPA Library Quantification kit. A separate single-read 150-cycle Illumina NextSeq 550 flow cell was used to sequence each immunoSEQ 96-well plate. The authors' analysis ran thus. Because the immunoSEQ output included only junctional sequences and no quality scores, the filtering could not be the same as the filtering used for full-length reads. Sequences were annotated with PyIR, a Python wrapper for IgBLAST v1.9, and V/J genes and CDR3 were assigned using IMGT germline references. Reads with weak V/J assignments (E-value above 1e-6), missing CDR3, stop codons, out-of-frame junctions, or ambiguous translated residues were removed. V3J clonotypes were defined as sequences sharing the same inferred V gene, J gene, and CDR3 amino acid sequence. Percentage overlap between repertoires was computed as shared unique clonotypes divided by the size of the smaller repertoire. RTK rarefaction, the Chao1 estimator, and Recon v2.1 estimates of unobserved clonotypes were used to assess repertoire richness. OLGA was used to compute generation probabilities for all TCRbeta clonotypes that the gDNA method yielded from several donors. TCRdb holds this immuneACCESS table with in-frame rearrangements only. Some clones are missing; in checked studies, unresolved V genes explain under half, and the rest has no known cause. The V and J calls and clone size were taken over from that table, and D and trimming were inferred from the DNA. Counted in this sample were under 1,100,000 clones; more than 75% of them appeared once. The ten most abundant clones make up roughly 0.65% of the sample.

The CDR3 covers 16 residues, taking in both the cysteine and the phenylalanine. This entry keeps only the CDR3 DNA: 48 bases, framed from base 1. For CDR1 and CDR2, the germline V gene lists MGHRA and YSYEKL. The junction carries 11 bases between V and J, which are trimmed by 2 bases and 0 bases respectively. This clone was recorded once. Its antigen has not been determined. Base qualities are not at hand, and no much larger clone is one base apart. Donors were healthy HIV-negative adults with no recently reported acute infections or vaccinations. All donors were Caucasian adults living in Nashville, Tennessee, USA. Magnetic negative selection was used to enrich CD4+ T cells, after which naive cells were positively selected on CD45RA and the negative fraction became the memory subset. Blood was collected by leukapheresis, and PBMCs were isolated by Ficoll-Histopaque density gradient centrifugation and then cryopreserved in liquid nitrogen vapor phase. Purity and quantity of every magnetically sorted T cell population were checked by analytical flow cytometry. Genomic DNA was isolated from every sorted fraction and measured by UV absorbance on a Nanodrop 2000c.

Source material: memory CD4+ T cells from PBMCs. What the cell subset or site label conveys for this sample: CD45RA-negative fraction. The chain couples TRBV4-1 to TRBJ2-1; the D gene remains uncertain. The TCR originated in a man aged 18 to 35 in good health. Some clones in this sample may be carry-over from other donors' samples. The nucleotides are TGCGCCAGCAGCCAATCCCTCGCGAGCTCCTACAATGAGCAGTTCTTC. Its product reads: CASSQSLASSYNEQFF.